This T cell receptor beta chain was sequenced for a study of shared clonotypes between healthy human individuals. Trimming stripped 3 bases from V and 4 bases from J, with 12 bases between. Germline V gene sequence: CDR1 SQVTM, CDR2 ANQGSEA. The CDR3 runs to 13 residues. Turning to this clone: Antigen specificity is unknown.

Produced via immunoSEQ multiplex PCR; TCRdb's table is partial and in-frame only. The sample has roughly 720,000 clones, about 90% seen once. Points from the study as a whole: An anticipated effect of sequencing depth on clonotype sharing among donors was recognized.

What was sequenced was memory CD8+ T cells from PBMCs. Subset indicated: CD45RO+ cells pooled with CCR7-negative TemRA cells. The TCR sequence derives from a man between 18 and 29 years old in good health. Some clones in this sample may be carry-over from other donors' samples. The chain combines TRBV29-1 with TRBJ1-2; D is possibly TRBD1 (6 bases). The CDR3 loop is CSVDQGRAYGYTF. DNA for the CDR3: TGCAGCGTTGATCAGGGGCGGGCCTATGGCTACACCTTC.